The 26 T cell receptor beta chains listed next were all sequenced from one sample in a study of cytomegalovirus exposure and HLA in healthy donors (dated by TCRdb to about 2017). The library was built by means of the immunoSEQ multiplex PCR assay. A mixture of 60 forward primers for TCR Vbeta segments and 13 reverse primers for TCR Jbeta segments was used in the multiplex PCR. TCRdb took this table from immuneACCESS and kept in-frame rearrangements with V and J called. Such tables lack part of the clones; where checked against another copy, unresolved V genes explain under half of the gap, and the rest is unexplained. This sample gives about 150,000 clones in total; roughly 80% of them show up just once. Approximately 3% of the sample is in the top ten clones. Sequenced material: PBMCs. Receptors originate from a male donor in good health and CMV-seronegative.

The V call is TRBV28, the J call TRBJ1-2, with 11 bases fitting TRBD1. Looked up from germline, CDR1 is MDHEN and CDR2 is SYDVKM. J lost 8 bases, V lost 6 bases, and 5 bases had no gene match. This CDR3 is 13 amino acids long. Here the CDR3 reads CASSRTGGEGYTF. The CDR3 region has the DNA TGTGCCAGCAGCCGGACAGGGGGCGAGGGCTACACCTTC.

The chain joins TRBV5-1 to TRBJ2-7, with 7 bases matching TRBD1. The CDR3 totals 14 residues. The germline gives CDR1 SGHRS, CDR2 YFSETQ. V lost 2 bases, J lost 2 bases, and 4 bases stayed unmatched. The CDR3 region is CASSFWDSAYEQYF. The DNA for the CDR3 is TGCGCCAGCAGCTTCTGGGACAGCGCCTACGAGCAGTACTTC.

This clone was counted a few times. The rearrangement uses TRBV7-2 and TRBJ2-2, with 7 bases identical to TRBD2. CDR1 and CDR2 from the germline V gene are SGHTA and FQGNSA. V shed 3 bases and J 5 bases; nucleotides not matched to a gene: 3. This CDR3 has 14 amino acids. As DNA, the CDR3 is TGTGCCAGCAGCTTGACTAGCAGTACCGGGGAGCTGTTTTTT. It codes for CASSLTSSTGELFF.

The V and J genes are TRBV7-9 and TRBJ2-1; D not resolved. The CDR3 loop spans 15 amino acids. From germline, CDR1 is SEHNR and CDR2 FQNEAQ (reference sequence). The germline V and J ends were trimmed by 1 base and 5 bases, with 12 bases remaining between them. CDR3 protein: CASSLDFRPDNEQFF. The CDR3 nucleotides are TGTGCCAGCAGCTTAGACTTCAGGCCAGACAATGAGCAGTTCTTC.

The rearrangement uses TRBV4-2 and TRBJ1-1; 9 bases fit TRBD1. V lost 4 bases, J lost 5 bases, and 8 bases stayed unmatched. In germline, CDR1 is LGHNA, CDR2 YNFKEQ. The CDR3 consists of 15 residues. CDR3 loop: CASSPGQGRGTEAFF. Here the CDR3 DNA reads TGTGCCAGCAGCCCGGGACAGGGTCGGGGAACTGAAGCTTTCTTT.

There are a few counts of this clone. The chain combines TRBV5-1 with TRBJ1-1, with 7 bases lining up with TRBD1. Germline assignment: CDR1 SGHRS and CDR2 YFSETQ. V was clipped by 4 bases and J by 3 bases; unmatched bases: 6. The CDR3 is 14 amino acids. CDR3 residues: CASSTTGFHTEAFF. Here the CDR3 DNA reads TGCGCCAGCAGCACGACAGGGTTCCACACTGAAGCTTTCTTT. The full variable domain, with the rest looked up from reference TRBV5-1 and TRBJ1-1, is KAGVTQTPRYLIKTRGQQVTLSCSPISGHRSVSWYQQTPGQGLQFLFEYFSETQRNKGNFPGRFSGRQFSNSRSEMNVSTLELGDSALYLCASSTTGFHTEAFFGQGTRLTVV.

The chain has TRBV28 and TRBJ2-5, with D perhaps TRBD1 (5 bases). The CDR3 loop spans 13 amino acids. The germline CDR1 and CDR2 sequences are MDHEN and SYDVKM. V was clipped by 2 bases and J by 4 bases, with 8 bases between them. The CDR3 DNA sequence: TGTGCCAGCAGTTTAGGGGCCACAGAGACCCAGTACTTC. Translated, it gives CASSLGATETQYF.

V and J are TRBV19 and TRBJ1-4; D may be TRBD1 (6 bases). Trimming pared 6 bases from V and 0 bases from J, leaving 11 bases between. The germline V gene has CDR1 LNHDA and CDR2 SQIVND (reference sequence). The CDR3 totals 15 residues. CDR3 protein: CASRRQAATNEKLFF. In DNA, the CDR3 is TGTGCCAGTAGAAGACAGGCTGCAACTAATGAAAAACTGTTTTTT.

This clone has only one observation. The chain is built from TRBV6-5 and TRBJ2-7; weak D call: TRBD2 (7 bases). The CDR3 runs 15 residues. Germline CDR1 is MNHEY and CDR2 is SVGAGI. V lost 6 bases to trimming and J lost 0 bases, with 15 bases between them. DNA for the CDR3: TGTGCCAGCAGCCCCGGGGGAGGGGGCTCCTACGAGCAGTACTTC. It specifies CASSPGGGGSYEQYF.

CDR3 coding DNA: TGTGCCAGCAGACGAGGACAGGGGTACACTGAAGCTTTCTTT. Protein sequence: CASRRGQGYTEAFF. This rearrangement joins TRBV28 to TRBJ1-1; TRBD1 matches 9 bases. The length of the CDR3 is 14 residues. With 6 bases clipped from V and 3 bases from J, the junction kept 5 bases outside the gene matches. Germline assignment: CDR1 MDHEN and CDR2 SYDVKM.

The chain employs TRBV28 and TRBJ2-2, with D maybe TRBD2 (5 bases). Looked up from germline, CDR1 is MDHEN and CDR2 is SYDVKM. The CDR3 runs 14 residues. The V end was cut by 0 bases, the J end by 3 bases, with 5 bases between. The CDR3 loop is CASSLWGDTGELFF. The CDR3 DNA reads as TGTGCCAGCAGTTTATGGGGAGACACCGGGGAGCTGTTTTTT.

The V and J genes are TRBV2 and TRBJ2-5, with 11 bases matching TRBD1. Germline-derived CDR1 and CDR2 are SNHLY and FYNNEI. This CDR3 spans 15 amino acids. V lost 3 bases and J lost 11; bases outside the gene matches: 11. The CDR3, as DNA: TGTGCCAGCAGTGAGGACAGGGGGCCCCTTTTTGAGCAGTACTTC. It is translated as CASSEDRGPLFEQYF. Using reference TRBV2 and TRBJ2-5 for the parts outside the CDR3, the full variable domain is EPEVTQTPSHQVTQMGQEVILRCVPISNHLYFYWYRQILGQKVEFLVSFYNNEISEKSEIFDDQFSVERPDGSNFTLKIRSTKLEDSAMYFCASSEDRGPLFEQYFGPGTRLLVL.

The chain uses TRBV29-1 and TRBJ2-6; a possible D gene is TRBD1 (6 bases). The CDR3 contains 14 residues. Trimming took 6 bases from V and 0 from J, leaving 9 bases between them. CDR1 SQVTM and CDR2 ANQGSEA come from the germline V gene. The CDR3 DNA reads TGCAGCGTCGGACAGACCTCTGGGGCCAACGTCCTGACTTTC. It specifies CSVGQTSGANVLTF.

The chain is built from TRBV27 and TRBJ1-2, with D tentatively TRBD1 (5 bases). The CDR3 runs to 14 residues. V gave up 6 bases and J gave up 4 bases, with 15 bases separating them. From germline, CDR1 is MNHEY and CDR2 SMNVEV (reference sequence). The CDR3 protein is CASRYGEGTYGYTF. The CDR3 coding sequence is TGTGCCAGCAGGTATGGGGAGGGGACCTATGGCTACACCTTC.

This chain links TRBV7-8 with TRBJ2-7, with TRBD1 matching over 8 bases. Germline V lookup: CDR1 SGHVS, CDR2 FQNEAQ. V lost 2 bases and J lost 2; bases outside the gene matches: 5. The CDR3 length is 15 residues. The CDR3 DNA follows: TGTGCCAGCAGCTTATTGGCCAGGGGGCCCTACGAGCAGTACTTC. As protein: CASSLLARGPYEQYF.

The CDR3 DNA sequence: TGTGCCTCCACGGGGGGACAAAACTCGAACACCGGGGAGCTGTTTTTT. Amino acid sequence: CASTGGQNSNTGELFF. The V and J genes are TRBV7-9 and TRBJ2-2; D may be TRBD2 (7 bases). CDR3 length equals 16 residues. The germline V and J ends were trimmed by 11 bases and 0 bases, with 19 bases remaining between them. Per the germline V gene, CDR1 is SEHNR and CDR2 is FQNEAQ (reference sequence).

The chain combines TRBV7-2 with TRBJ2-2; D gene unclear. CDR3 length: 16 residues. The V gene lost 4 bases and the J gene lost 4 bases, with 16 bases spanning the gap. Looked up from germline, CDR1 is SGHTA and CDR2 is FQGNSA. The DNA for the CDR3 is TGTGCCAGCAGCTCCCCCTGGGCCGGTGGCACCGGGGAGCTGTTTTTT. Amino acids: CASSSPWAGGTGELFF. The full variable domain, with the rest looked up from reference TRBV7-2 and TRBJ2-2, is GAGVSQSPSNKVTEKGKDVELRCDPISGHTALYWYRQSLGQGLEFLIYFQGNSAPDKSGLPSDRFSAERTGGSVSTLTIQRTQQEDSAVYLCASSSPWAGGTGELFFGEGSRLTVL.

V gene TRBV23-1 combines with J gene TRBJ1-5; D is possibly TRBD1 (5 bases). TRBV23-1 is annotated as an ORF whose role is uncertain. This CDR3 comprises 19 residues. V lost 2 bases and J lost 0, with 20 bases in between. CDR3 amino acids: CASSQISSIRENSNQPQHF. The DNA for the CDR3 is TGCGCCAGCAGTCAAATCTCATCAATCAGGGAAAATAGCAATCAGCCCCAGCATTTT.

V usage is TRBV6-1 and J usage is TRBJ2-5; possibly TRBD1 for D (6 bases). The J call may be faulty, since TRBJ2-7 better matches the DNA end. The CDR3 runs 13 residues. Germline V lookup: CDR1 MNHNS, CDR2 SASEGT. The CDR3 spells CASSGDTSYEQYF. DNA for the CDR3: TGTGCCAGCAGTGGGGACACCTCCTACGAGCAGTACTTC.

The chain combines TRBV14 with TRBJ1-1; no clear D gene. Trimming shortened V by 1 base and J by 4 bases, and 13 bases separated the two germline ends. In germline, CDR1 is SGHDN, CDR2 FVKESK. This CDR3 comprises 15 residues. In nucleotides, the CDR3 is TGTGCCAGCAGCCAAGTGCACCCTCCGGGCACTGAAGCTTTCTTT. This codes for CASSQVHPPGTEAFF.

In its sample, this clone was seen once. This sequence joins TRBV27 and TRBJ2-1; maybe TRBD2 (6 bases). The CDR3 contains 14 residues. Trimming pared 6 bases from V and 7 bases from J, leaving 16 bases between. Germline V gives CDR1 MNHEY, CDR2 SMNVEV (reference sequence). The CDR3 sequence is CASRGAAGLNEQFF. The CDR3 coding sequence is TGTGCCAGCAGAGGCGCGGCGGGGTTGAATGAGCAGTTCTTC.

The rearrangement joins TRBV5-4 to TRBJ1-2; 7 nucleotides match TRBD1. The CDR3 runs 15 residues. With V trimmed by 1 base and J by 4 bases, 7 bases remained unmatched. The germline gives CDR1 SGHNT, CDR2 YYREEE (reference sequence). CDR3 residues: CASSLPSGQTYGYTF. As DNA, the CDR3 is TGTGCCAGCAGCTTGCCGTCGGGACAGACCTATGGCTACACCTTC.

The CDR3 DNA reads TGTGCCAGCAGCCCGAACAGGGATACGCAGTATTTT. Its protein product is CASSPNRDTQYF. V is TRBV7-3 and J is TRBJ2-3; a weak D match, TRBD1 (5 bases). This CDR3 has 12 residues. CDR1 is SGHTA, CDR2 FQGTGA, per germline. With 5 bases removed from V and 6 bases from J, the gap between germline ends came to 9 bases.

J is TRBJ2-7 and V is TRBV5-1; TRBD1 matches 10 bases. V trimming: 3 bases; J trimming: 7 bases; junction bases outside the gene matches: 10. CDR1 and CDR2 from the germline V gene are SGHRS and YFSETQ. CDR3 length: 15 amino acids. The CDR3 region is CASSSSRQGAEEQYF. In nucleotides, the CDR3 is TGCGCCAGCAGCTCGTCACGACAGGGGGCCGAGGAGCAGTACTTC.

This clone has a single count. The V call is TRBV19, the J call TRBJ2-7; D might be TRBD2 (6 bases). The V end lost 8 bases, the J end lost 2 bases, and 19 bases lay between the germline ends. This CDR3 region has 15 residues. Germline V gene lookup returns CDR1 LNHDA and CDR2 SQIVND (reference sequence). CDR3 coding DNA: TGTGCCAGTTCCCCCGGGGGTTCCTCACCCTACGAGCAGTACTTC. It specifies CASSPGGSSPYEQYF.

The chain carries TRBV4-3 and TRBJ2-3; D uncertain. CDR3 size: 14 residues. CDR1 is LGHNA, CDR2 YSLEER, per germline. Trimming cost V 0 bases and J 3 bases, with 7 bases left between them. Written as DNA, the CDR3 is TGCGCCAGCAGCCAAGAGTGGCTGACAGATACGCAGTATTTT. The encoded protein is CASSQEWLTDTQYF.